Listed below are T cell receptor beta chains from one sample, sequenced in a study of T cell responses to AZD1222 COVID-19 vaccine. The assay was immunoSEQ multiplex PCR, and TCRdb's table has in-frame clones only and misses some. The data show tens of thousands of clones, with about 92% seen just once and around 4.5% held by the top ten. This sample comprised peripheral blood, obtained 28 days after the second AZD1222 dose. These receptors came from an adult who received the AZD1222 COVID-19 vaccine. CDR3s include the opening cysteine and the closing phenylalanine or tryptophan. A D gene is named only where the DNA matches it firmly. Only some rows state a clone size, as once, few, many or a class for expanded clones.

TRBJ2-7 | TRBV6-5 | once | NA | TGTGCCAGCAGTTATCGTTTGGGGAGACCCTACGAGCAGTACTTC | CASSYRLGRPYEQYF
TRBJ1-5 | TRBV7-2 | once | NA | TGTGCCAGCAGCCCCACAGGAGGGCGACGGGATCAGCCCCAGCATTTT | CASSPTGGRRDQPQHF
TRBJ1-1 | TRBV12-3/TRBV12-4 | NA | NA | TGTGCCAGCAGTCTTGACGGGAACCAAGCTTTCTTT | CASSLDGNQAFF
TRBJ2-3 | TRBV11-3 | NA | TRBD2 | TGTGCCAGCAGCTTAGCCCTCCTAGCGGGAAGCACAGATACGCAGTATTTT | CASSLALLAGSTDTQYF
TRBJ2-7 | TRBV12-3/TRBV12-4 | NA | NA | TGTGCCAGCAGTACCAGGGGGGGCGGCGAGCAGTACTTC | CASSTRGGGEQYF
TRBJ1-6 | TRBV6-5 | once | NA | TGTGCCAGCAGTTCACTGACAGGTTTTCTGGATTCACCCCTCCACTTT | CASSSLTGFLDSPLHF
TRBJ1-3 | TRBV30 | NA | NA | TGTGCCTGGAGCAACGGTGGAAACACCATATATTTT | CAWSNGGNTIYF
TRBJ2-1 | TRBV7-9 | NA | NA | TGTGCCAGCAGCCCCAGCGGCGGTCGCTCCTACAATGAGCAGTTCTTC | CASSPSGGRSYNEQFF
TRBJ2-7 | TRBV11-2 | NA | NA | TGTGCCAGCAGCTCCCAGTACGAGCAGTACTTC | CASSSQYEQYF
TRBJ2-7 | TRBV7-2 | NA | TRBD2 | TGTGCCAGCAGCTCTCCTAGCGGAAACTCCTACGAGCAGTACTTC | CASSSPSGNSYEQYF
TRBJ1-5 | TRBV5-4 | NA | NA | TGTGCCAGCAGCCGGCGAGGGGAAGGTCAGCCCCAGCATTTT | CASSRRGEGQPQHF
TRBJ2-7 | TRBV3-1/TRBV3-2 | NA | NA | TGTGCCAGCAGCCAGGGCTCCGCCTCCTACGAGCAGTACTTC | CASSQGSASYEQYF
TRBJ2-1 | TRBV19 | NA | TRBD2 | TGTGCCAGTAAGGCTCGTAGCGGGAGGGGGAGCTCCTACAATGAGCAGTTCTTC | CASKARSGRGSSYNEQFF
TRBJ1-6 | TRBV6-2/TRBV6-3 | NA | NA | TGTGCCAGCAGTTACTCGATGTTTGGGAATTCACCCCTCCACTTT | CASSYSMFGNSPLHF
TRBJ1-1 | TRBV19 | NA | TRBD1 | TGTGCCAGTACCTTTTTTGGGGGGGACAGAATCAACGCCGCTGAAGCTTTCTTT | CASTFFGGDRINAAEAFF
TRBJ2-3 | TRBV7-6 | NA | TRBD2 | TGTGCCAGCAGCTTAGCCGGTAGCGGGGAAGATACGCAGTATTTT | CASSLAGSGEDTQYF
TRBJ2-7 | TRBV29-1 | NA | TRBD2 | TGCAGCGTTTTTTCTAGCGGCGCGGGCCACTACGAGCAGTACTTC | CSVFSSGAGHYEQYF
TRBJ1-1 | TRBV19 | NA | TRBD1 | TGTGCCACTGAACAGGGGGGTGGTGAAGCTTTCTTT | CATEQGGGEAFF
TRBJ1-2 | TRBV13 | NA | TRBD1 | TGTGCCAGCAGCTTTGACTCCGGGACAGGGGAAGTTGGGTATGGCTACACCTTC | CASSFDSGTGEVGYGYTF
TRBJ1-1 | TRBV7-2 | once | NA | TGTGCCAGCAGCTTAGACGCGGGTATCAAGAACACTGAAGCTTTCTTT | CASSLDAGIKNTEAFF
TRBJ2-1 | TRBV27 | NA | TRBD2 | TGTGCCAGCAGATTGAGACGGGAGGGGCTTAATGAGCAGTTCTTC | CASRLRREGLNEQFF
TRBJ1-5 | TRBV19 | once | NA | TGTGCCAGTAGTAGGCTCCGGGGGCAAAGCAATCAGCCCCAGCATTTT | CASSRLRGQSNQPQHF
TRBJ1-2 | TRBV9 | NA | TRBD1 | TGTGCCAGCAGCGGCGGACAGGGGGGCGTCTATGGCTACACCTTC | CASSGGQGGVYGYTF
TRBJ1-2 | TRBV25-1 | NA | TRBD1 | TGTGCCAGCAGTGAACTTGGCGCGACAGGGCGCTATGGCTACACCTTC | CASSELGATGRYGYTF
TRBJ2-2 | TRBV7-9 | NA | NA | TGTGCCAGCAGCTTAGGTGTGGGCGGTGCGGCCGGGGAGCTGTTTTTT | CASSLGVGGAAGELFF
TRBJ2-2 | TRBV28 | NA | NA | TGTGCCAGCAGCTGGGGGGCAGGAGGGAGGACCGGGGAGCTGTTTTTT | CASSWGAGGRTGELFF
TRBJ1-1 | TRBV6-5 | NA | TRBD1 | TGTGCCAGCAGACCACAGGGGTTGTCTGAAGCTTTCTTT | CASRPQGLSEAFF
TRBJ1-6 | TRBV25-1 | NA | NA | TGTGCCAGCAGTGTCGGGGGCGGACCATATAATTCACCCCTCCACTTT | CASSVGGGPYNSPLHF
TRBJ1-5 | TRBV5-6 | few | NA | TGTGCCAGCAGCTTCGGGGGAGTGGGCAATCAGCCCCAGCATTTT | CASSFGGVGNQPQHF
TRBJ2-3 | TRBV28 | NA | TRBD2 | TGTGCCAGCAGTTTGCCTTTGGGACTAGCGGGTAGCACAGATACGCAGTATTTT | CASSLPLGLAGSTDTQYF
TRBJ1-2 | TRBV19 | NA | TRBD1 | TGTGCCAGCATGACAGGGGCGGGTTATAACTATGGCTACACCTTC | CASMTGAGYNYGYTF
TRBJ2-5 | TRBV14 | NA | NA | TGTGCCAGCAGCCCGTACGGAAGGTCTAGCCAAGAGACCCAGTACTTC | CASSPYGRSSQETQYF
TRBJ1-5 | TRBV15 | NA | NA | TGTGCCACCAGCAGGGAGGGACGGTCCAATCAGCCCCAGCATTTT | CATSREGRSNQPQHF
TRBJ1-1 | TRBV3-1/TRBV3-2 | NA | TRBD1 | TGTGCCAGCACACAGGGGGCAGCGCTGAACACTGAAGCTTTCTTT | CASTQGAALNTEAFF
TRBJ1-1 | TRBV10-3 | NA | NA | TGTGCCATCAGTCGTCCAGGGGCCACTGAAGCTTTCTTT | CAISRPGATEAFF
TRBJ2-5 | TRBV5-1 | NA | NA | TGCGCCAGCAGCTGGGAACGCGGACGGGGTTTCCAAGAGACCCAGTACTTC | CASSWERGRGFQETQYF
TRBJ2-1 | TRBV6-2/TRBV6-3 | NA | NA | TGTGCCAGCAGTTACTCGACGGTAAAAATGGATGAGCAGTTCTTC | CASSYSTVKMDEQFF
TRBJ2-7 | TRBV7-9 | once | TRBD2 | TGTGCCAGCAGCTGGCTTATCGGGACTAGCGGCAACGAGCAGTACTTC | CASSWLIGTSGNEQYF
TRBJ2-3 | TRBV7-9 | NA | NA | TGTGCCAGCACCTACCCCGGGCTAGCGCAGTATTTT | CASTYPGLAQYF
TRBJ2-4 | TRBV19 | NA | TRBD2 | TGTGCCAGTAGCCATGGGAGGGGATCCAAAAACATTCAGTACTTC | CASSHGRGSKNIQYF
TRBJ2-3 | TRBV28 | NA | NA | TGTGCCAGCACCCCTCCCGGATTACTAAGCACAGATACGCAGTATTTT | CASTPPGLLSTDTQYF
TRBJ1-5 | TRBV9 | NA | NA | TGTGCCAGCAGCCGAGCAGGGCTTAATCAGCCCCAGCATTTT | CASSRAGLNQPQHF
TRBJ2-7 | TRBV6-5 | few | TRBD1 | TGTGCCAGCAGTTACTCGGACAGGGGTCAATACGAGCAGTACTTC | CASSYSDRGQYEQYF
TRBJ2-7 | TRBV12-5 | NA | NA | TGTGCTAGTGCCTCCCCCGACAGAAACTACGAGCAGTACTTC | CASASPDRNYEQYF
TRBJ2-1 | TRBV7-2 | NA | TRBD2 | TGTGCCAGCAGCTTAGGTCTAGCGGGGAGTGGAGGTGAGCAGTTCTTC | CASSLGLAGSGGEQFF
TRBJ2-7 | TRBV19 | NA | TRBD1 | TGTGCCAGTAGTCCTTCCCCGACAGGGTTGGAGGAGCAGTACTTC | CASSPSPTGLEEQYF
TRBJ2-1 | TRBV6-5 | NA | NA | TGTGCCAGCAGGGCAGGGGACGAGCAGTTCTTC | CASRAGDEQFF
TRBJ2-5 | TRBV6-1 | NA | NA | TGTGCCAGCAGTGACGCGAGGCCAACAAGGACGGAGACCCAGTACTTC | CASSDARPTRTETQYF
TRBJ2-5 | TRBV5-1 | NA | TRBD1 | TGCGCCAGCAGCAGACAGGGGGTTACAGAGACCCAGTACTTC | CASSRQGVTETQYF
TRBJ2-5 | TRBV19 | NA | TRBD2 | TGTGCCAGTAGTATAGGGACTAGTTTCGAGACCCAGTACTTC | CASSIGTSFETQYF
TRBJ2-7 | TRBV6-1 | NA | NA | TGTGCCAGCACCCCAGCGGTATTCCACGAGCAGTACTTC | CASTPAVFHEQYF
TRBJ1-2 | TRBV10-3 | NA | NA | TGTGCCATCAGTGAGTCTGGCAGGGATTTTGGCTACACCTTC | CAISESGRDFGYTF